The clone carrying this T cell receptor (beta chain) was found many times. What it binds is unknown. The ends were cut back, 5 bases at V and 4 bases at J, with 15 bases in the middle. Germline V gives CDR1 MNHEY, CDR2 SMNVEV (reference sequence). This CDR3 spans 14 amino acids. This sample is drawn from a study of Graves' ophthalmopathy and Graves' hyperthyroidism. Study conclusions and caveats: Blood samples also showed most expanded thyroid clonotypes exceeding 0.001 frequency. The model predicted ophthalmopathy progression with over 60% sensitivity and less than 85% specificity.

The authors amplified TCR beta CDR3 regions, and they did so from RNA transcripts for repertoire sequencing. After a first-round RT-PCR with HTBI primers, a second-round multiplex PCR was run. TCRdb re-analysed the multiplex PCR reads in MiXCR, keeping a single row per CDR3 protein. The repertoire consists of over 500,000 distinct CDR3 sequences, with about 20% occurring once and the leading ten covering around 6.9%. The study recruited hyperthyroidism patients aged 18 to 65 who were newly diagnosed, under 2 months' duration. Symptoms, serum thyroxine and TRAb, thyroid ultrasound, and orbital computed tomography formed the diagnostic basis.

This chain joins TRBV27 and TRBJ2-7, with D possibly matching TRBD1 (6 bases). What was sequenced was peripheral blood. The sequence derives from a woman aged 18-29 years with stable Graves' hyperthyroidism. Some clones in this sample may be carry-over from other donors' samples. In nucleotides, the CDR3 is TGTGCCAGCAGTGGGTCGGACAGATTATACGAGCAGTACTTC. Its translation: CASSGSDRLYEQYF.